This T cell receptor beta chain was found in a study of cytomegalovirus exposure and HLA in healthy donors. Study-wide results and limits: As a later analysis revealed, the rate of TCR association differed by HLA locus, with DRB1 most and HLA-C fewest. Association of 15,000 to 20,000 TCR beta sequences with HLA alleles was found at 0.05 false discovery rate in a later analysis.

The table lists this clone with a few counts. Its antigen is not identified. The CDR3 consists of 14 residues. Germline V gene lookup returns CDR1 MNHEY and CDR2 SMNVEV (reference sequence). Healthy donors of bone marrow made up the group. The primer mix had 60 Vbeta and 13 Jbeta primers. TCRdb keeps only in-frame clones here, not all; method: immunoSEQ multiplex PCR. The sample consists of a few hundred thousand clones, approximately 80% of them appearing once. The rearrangement uses TRBV27 and TRBJ2-5; D is undetermined. The assigned J gene may be wrong: the sequence end matches TRBJ2-7 better. The sequence derives from a young man in good health and CMV-seronegative. The specimen was PBMCs. DNA of the CDR3: TGTGCCAGCAGTCTCAGACATGACCCTGGCGAGCAGTACTTC. Translated, it gives CASSLRHDPGEQYF.